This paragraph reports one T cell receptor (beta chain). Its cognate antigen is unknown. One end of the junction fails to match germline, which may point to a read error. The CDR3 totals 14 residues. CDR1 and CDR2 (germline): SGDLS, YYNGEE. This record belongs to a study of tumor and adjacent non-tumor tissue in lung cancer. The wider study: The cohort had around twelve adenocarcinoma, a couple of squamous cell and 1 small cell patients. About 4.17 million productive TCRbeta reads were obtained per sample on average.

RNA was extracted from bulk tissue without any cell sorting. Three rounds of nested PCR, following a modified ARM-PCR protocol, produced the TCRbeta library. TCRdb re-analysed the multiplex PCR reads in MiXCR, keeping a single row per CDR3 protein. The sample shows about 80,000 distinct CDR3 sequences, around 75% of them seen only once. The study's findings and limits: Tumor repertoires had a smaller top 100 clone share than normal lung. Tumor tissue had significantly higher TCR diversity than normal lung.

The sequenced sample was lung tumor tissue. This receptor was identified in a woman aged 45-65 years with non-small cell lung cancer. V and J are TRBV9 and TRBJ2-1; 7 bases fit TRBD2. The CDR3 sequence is CANSDGGSWSEQFF. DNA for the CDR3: TGTGCCAACAGCGATGGCGGGAGTTGGAGTGAGCAGTTCTTC.